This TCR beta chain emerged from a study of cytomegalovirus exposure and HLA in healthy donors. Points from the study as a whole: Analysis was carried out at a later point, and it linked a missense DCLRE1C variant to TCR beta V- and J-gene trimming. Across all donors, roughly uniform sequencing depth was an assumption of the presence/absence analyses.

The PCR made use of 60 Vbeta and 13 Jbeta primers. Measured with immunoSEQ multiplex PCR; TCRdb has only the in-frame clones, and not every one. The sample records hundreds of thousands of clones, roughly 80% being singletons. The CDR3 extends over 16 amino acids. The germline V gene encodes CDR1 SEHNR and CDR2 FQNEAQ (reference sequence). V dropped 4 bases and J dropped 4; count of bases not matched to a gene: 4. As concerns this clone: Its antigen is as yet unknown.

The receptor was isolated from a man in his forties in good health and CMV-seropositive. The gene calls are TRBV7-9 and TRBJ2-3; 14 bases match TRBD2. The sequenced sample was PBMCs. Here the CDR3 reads CASSSGLAGVADTQYF. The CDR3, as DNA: TGTGCCAGCAGCTCGGGACTAGCGGGAGTAGCAGATACGCAGTATTTT. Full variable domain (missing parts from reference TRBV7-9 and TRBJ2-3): DTGVSQNPRHKITKRGQNVTFRCDPISEHNRLYWYRQTLGQGPEFLTYFQNEAQLEKSRLLSDRFSAERPKGSFSTLEIQRTEQGDSAMYLCASSSGLAGVADTQYFGPGTRLTVL.